This T cell receptor beta chain derives from a study of blood T cell repertoires in COVID-19. About the study: Some COVID-19 samples were acute and others convalescent; all came from the United States, Italy and Spain. PBMCs, B-cell-depleted T cells, or T cells provided the cDNA or gDNA that made up the material.

Original data processing: Reference gene primers were amplified, and this amplification served to estimate nucleated cell counts. Method: immunoSEQ multiplex PCR; TCRdb's copy keeps in-frame clones and lacks some. D and trimming were read from the DNA, whereas the V and J calls and clone size are those reported in that table. The repertoire holds roughly 120,000 clones, with roughly 87% as singletons. Germline V gene sequence: CDR1 MDHEN, CDR2 SYDVKM. Trimming removed 5 bases from V and 0 bases from J, with 14 bases in between. The CDR3 totals 16 residues. The sequencing input was peripheral blood. The chain links TRBV28 to TRBJ2-1; perhaps TRBD2 as D (6 bases). The receptor's source is a human donor in a cohort sampled during active COVID-19. CDR3 sequence: CASSPGTPSSYNEQFF. In DNA form, the CDR3 reads TGTGCCAGCAGTCCCGGGACTCCAAGCTCCTACAATGAGCAGTTCTTC.